A single sample is the source of the 13 T cell receptor beta chains below, sequenced in a study of blood T cell repertoires in COVID-19. The data were produced by immunoSEQ multiplex PCR, yet TCRdb's version contains in-frame clones alone and is incomplete. The sample has a few hundred thousand clones, approximately 80% seen once. The sample consisted of peripheral blood. The receptors here all came from a woman of 80 years or more with acute or convalescent COVID-19.

The sample holds one count of this clone. This rearrangement joins TRBV29-1 to TRBJ1-2; no firm D call. CDR3 length equals 12 residues. Germline CDR1 is SQVTM and CDR2 is ANQGSEA. Trimming took 3 bases from V and 7 from J, leaving 12 bases between them. The CDR3 loop reads CSVEGSASGYTF. The CDR3 DNA is TGCAGCGTTGAGGGGAGCGCCTCTGGCTACACCTTC.

The rearrangement uses TRBV12-3 or TRBV12-4 and TRBJ1-1; D is unresolved. The CDR3 is made up of 12 amino acids. V was shortened by 4 bases and J by 9 bases, with 12 bases between the two germline ends. CDR3 coding DNA: TGTGCCAGCAGTTCTTGGGAGGGCCAAGCTTTCTTT. Translating gives CASSSWEGQAFF.

V gene TRBV30 combines with J gene TRBJ2-7, with TRBD1 matching over 7 bases. This CDR3 is 11 amino acids long. The germline gives CDR1 GTSNPN, CDR2 SVGIG (reference sequence). V shed 0 bases and J 12 bases; nucleotides not matched to a gene: 5. The CDR3 DNA follows: TGTGCCTGGAGTGTGACAGGGATGCGGTACTTC. Amino acids: CAWSVTGMRYF.

This chain uses TRBV19 with TRBJ1-1; D is undetermined. The CDR3 loop spans 13 amino acids. The V end lost 6 bases, the J end lost 0 bases, and 8 bases lay between the germline ends. The germline V gene has CDR1 LNHDA and CDR2 SQIVND (reference sequence). Written as DNA, the CDR3 is TGTGCCAGTAGCGAGGGCTTGAACACTGAAGCTTTCTTT. Translating gives CASSEGLNTEAFF.

V usage is TRBV7-3 and J usage is TRBJ2-7; 8 bases map to TRBD1. The CDR3 loop spans 15 amino acids. The V and J ends lost 2 bases and 3 bases, in that order; junction bases with no gene match: 6. CDR1 and CDR2 from the germline V gene are SGHTA and FQGTGA. Here the CDR3 reads CASSLLQGGLYEQYF. DNA for the CDR3: TGTGCCAGCAGCTTATTACAGGGGGGACTCTACGAGCAGTACTTC.

V is TRBV5-6 and J is TRBJ1-4; 9 nucleotides line up with TRBD1. CDR3 length: 17 residues. The V gene end was trimmed by 3 bases and the J gene end by 5 bases; junction bases not matched to a gene: 11. Germline CDR1 and CDR2: SGHDT and YYEEEE. The CDR3 is CASSSGQGPLRNEKLFF. The DNA for the CDR3 is TGTGCCAGCAGCTCGGGACAGGGCCCGCTTCGCAATGAAAAACTGTTTTTT.

This chain connects TRBV10-3 to TRBJ2-5; TRBD1 might be the D (6 bases). The length of the CDR3 is 14 residues. In germline, CDR1 is ENHRY, CDR2 SYGVKD. Trimming took 4 bases from V and 1 from J, leaving 10 bases between them. This CDR3 reads CAISVQGTQETQYF. CDR3 in DNA: TGTGCCATCAGTGTCCAGGGGACCCAAGAGACCCAGTACTTC.

The V call is TRBV9, the J call TRBJ1-6; the D gene is possibly TRBD1 (5 bases). The CDR3 covers 15 residues. Trimming removed 0 bases at V and 9 bases at J, with 13 bases between. The germline V gene encodes CDR1 SGDLS and CDR2 YYNGEE. DNA for the CDR3: TGTGCCAGCAGCGTAGGGGGGGATGCGGCTTCACCCCTCCACTTT. Amino acids: CASSVGGDAASPLHF.

CDR3 region: CASGLSGNTIYF. The DNA of the CDR3 is TGTGCTAGTGGCCTTTCTGGAAACACCATATATTTT. The chain is built from TRBV12-5 and TRBJ1-3; D is unresolved. CDR3 size: 12 residues. Germline assignment: CDR1 LGHNT and CDR2 FRNRAP. Trimming stripped 6 bases from V and 1 base from J, with 4 bases between.

The chain employs TRBV7-2 and TRBJ2-2, with D maybe TRBD1 (5 bases). The CDR3 contains 14 residues. Germline V gene lookup returns CDR1 SGHTA and CDR2 FQGNSA. Trimming stripped 6 bases from V and 0 bases from J, with 8 bases between. In DNA, the CDR3 is TGTGCCAGCAGGCGACAGACGAACACCGGGGAGCTGTTTTTT. It specifies CASRRQTNTGELFF.

The gene calls are TRBV30 and TRBJ2-1; D is perhaps TRBD2 (5 bases). From germline, CDR1 is GTSNPN and CDR2 SVGIG (reference sequence). The CDR3 totals 14 residues. V gave up 3 bases and J gave up 3 bases, with 12 bases separating them. CDR3 loop: CAWRTGLGYNEQFF. The CDR3, as DNA: TGTGCCTGGAGGACCGGACTGGGCTACAATGAGCAGTTCTTC.

J is TRBJ2-1 and V is TRBV5-1, with D perhaps matching TRBD2 (5 bases). Germline V gene data show CDR1 as SGHRS and CDR2 as YFSETQ. V was trimmed by 5 bases and J by 6 bases, leaving 15 bases between them. The CDR3 spans 14 residues. The CDR3 loop reads CASSFLSGSNEQFF. The CDR3 DNA reads as TGCGCCAGCAGTTTCCTATCGGGGTCCAATGAGCAGTTCTTC.

The chain combines TRBV5-5 with TRBJ2-7; perhaps TRBD1 as D (6 bases). The CDR3 covers 15 residues. V lost 3 bases and J lost 2, with 15 bases in between. From germline, CDR1 is SGHKS and CDR2 YYEKEE (reference sequence). Here the CDR3 DNA reads TGTGCCAGCAGCTATGGCGGACAGAGAACCTACGAGCAGTACTTC. It is translated as CASSYGGQRTYEQYF.